This T cell receptor beta chain was identified during a study of breast tumors, draining lymph nodes, adjacent tissues. Study-level findings and limits: The lymph node origin of tumor T cells was framed as consistent with a hypothesis, not demonstrated.

Each CDR3 protein is one row after TCRdb ran MiXCR on the multiplex PCR reads. Of about 180,000 distinct CDR3 sequences listed, roughly a third are singletons. This clonotype has at least ten counts. Antigen unknown. Germline V gives CDR1 SGHTS, CDR2 YDEGEE. The CDR3 has 17 residues. V shed 0 bases and J shed 2 bases, with 18 bases lying between them. Samples came from axillary lymph nodes draining the breast cancer. The clonotype was recovered from a female donor with breast cancer. Some clones in this sample may be carry-over from other donors' samples. The specimen was axillary lymph node tissue. V usage is TRBV5-8 and J usage is TRBJ2-7; a weak D match, TRBD2 (7 bases). CDR3 nucleotides: TGTGCCAGCAGCTTGGTGGGGGGGGGGCTTGTAACCTACGAGCAGTACTTC. It codes for CASSLVGGGLVTYEQYF.